This TCR beta chain was sequenced during a study of CD8 T cells in Susac syndrome. RNA, at about 0.45 to 1 ug, was reverse transcribed with random hexamers. immunoSEQ multiplex PCR amplified TCR beta CDR3 across 54 Vbeta, 13 Jbeta. TCRdb analysed the immunoSEQ multiplex PCR reads with MiXCR anew, one entry per CDR3 protein. The sample consists of some 260,000 distinct CDR3 sequences, about 85% of them appearing once. Concerning this clonotype itself: Its antigen remains unidentified.

The CDR3 loop spans 15 amino acids. V shed 5 bases, J shed 2 bases, and the junction held 6 bases outside the gene matches. Per the germline V gene, CDR1 is MNHEY and CDR2 is SMNVEV (reference sequence). CD8+ and CD4+ blood T cells underwent TCR beta sequencing. Isolation of CD8+ and CD4+ T cells was performed negatively, whereas enrichment of TEMRA cells was done by FACS. Study-wide points: The study recognized that its TCR sequencing and HLA analysis covered a relatively small number of individuals.

Sequences were obtained from CD8+ T cells from PBMCs. The sequence came from a human donor with multiple sclerosis. This chain joins TRBV27 and TRBJ2-1; 7 nucleotides align to TRBD2. DNA for the CDR3: TGTGCCAGCAGTCAAGCGGGGAGGACCTACAATGAGCAGTTCTTC. It codes for CASSQAGRTYNEQFF.